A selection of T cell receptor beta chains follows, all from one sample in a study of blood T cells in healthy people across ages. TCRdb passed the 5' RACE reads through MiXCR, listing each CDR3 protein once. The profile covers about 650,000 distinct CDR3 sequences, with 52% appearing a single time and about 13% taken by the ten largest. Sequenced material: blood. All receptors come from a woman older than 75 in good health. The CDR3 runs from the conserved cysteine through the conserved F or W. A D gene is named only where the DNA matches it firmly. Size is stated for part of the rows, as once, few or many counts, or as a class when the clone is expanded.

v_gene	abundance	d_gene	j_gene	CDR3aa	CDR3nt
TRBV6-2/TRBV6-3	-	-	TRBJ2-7	CASSPREFNEQYF	TGTGCCAGCAGTCCACGTGAGTTTAACGAGCAGTACTTC
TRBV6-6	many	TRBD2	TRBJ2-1	CASSLPLTSPPYNEQFF	TGTGCCAGCAGCCTTCCACTGACTAGCCCCCCATACAATGAGCAGTTCTTC
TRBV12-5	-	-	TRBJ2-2	CASGLVLRDTGELFF	TGTGCTAGTGGTTTGGTACTAAGGGACACCGGGGAGCTGTTTTTT
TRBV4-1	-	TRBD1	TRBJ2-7	CASSQEEGQGSEQYF	TGCGCCAGCAGCCAAGAAGAAGGACAGGGATCCGAGCAGTACTTC
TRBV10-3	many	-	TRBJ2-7	CAIASPYEQYF	TGTGCCATCGCTAGTCCCTACGAGCAGTACTTC
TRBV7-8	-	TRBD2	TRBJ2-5	CASSQRTSGVIQETQYF	TGTGCCAGCAGCCAACGGACTAGCGGGGTTATTCAAGAGACCCAGTACTTC
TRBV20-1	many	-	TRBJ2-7	CSARAGGSYEQYF	TGCAGTGCTAGAGCAGGGGGGTCCTACGAGCAGTACTTC
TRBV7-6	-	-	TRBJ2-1	CASSLPSPHSSISEQFF	TGTGCCAGCAGCCTACCTTCTCCCCACTCGTCAATCAGTGAGCAGTTCTTC
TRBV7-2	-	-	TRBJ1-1	CASSLSVRAFF	TGTGCCAGCAGCTTAAGCGTCCGGGCTTTCTTT
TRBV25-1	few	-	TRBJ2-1	CASSDTGGSSYNEQFF	TGTGCCAGCAGTGATACCGGTGGGTCCTCCTACAATGAGCAGTTCTTC
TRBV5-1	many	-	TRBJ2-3	CASSLRVPRTDTQYF	TGCGCCAGCAGCTTAAGGGTACCCCGCACAGATACGCAGTATTTT
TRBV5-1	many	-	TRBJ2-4	CASSLDANIQYF	TGCGCCAGCAGCTTGGACGCAAACATTCAGTACTTC
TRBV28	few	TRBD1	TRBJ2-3	CASTLQGRSTDTQYF	TGTGCCAGCACCCTACAGGGGAGAAGCACAGATACGCAGTATTTT
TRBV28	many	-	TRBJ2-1	CASSLVSNEQFF	TGTGCCAGCAGTTTAGTTTCCAATGAGCAGTTCTTC
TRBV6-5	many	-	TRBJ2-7	CASSLRLAPTYEQYF	TGTGCCAGCAGCTTACGCCTAGCGCCGACCTACGAGCAGTACTTC
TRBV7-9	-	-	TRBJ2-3	CASNLKISDTQYF	TGTGCCAGCAATTTAAAGATATCGGATACGCAGTATTTT
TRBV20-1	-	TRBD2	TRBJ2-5	CSSSSGAWETQYF	TGCAGTAGTTCTAGCGGGGCCTGGGAGACCCAGTACTTC
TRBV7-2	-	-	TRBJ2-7	CASSLGPRVVEQYF	TGTGCCAGCAGCTTAGGACCCCGGGTGGTCGAGCAGTACTTC
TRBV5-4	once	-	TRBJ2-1	CASRARQASSYNEQFF	TGTGCCAGCAGGGCCAGACAGGCCTCCTCCTACAATGAGCAGTTCTTC
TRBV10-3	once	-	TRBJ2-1	CAISELQGHEQFF	TGTGCCATCAGTGAGTTGCAGGGCCATGAGCAGTTCTTC
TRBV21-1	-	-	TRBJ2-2	CASSPTGRGRYTGELFF	TGTGCCAGCAGCCCCACCGGCAGGGGGCGTTACACCGGGGAGCTGTTTTTT
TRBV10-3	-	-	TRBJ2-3	CAISDSGTDTQYF	TGTGCCATCAGTGATTCGGGCACAGATACGCAGTATTTT
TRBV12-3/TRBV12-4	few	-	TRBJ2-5	CASSVAQIQETQYF	TGTGCCAGCAGTGTCGCTCAGATTCAAGAGACCCAGTACTTC
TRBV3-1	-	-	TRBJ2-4	CASSQGAGAIQYF	TGTGCCAGCAGCCAAGGGGCCGGGGCCATTCAGTACTTC
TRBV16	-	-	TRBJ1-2	CASSQSRVGYTF	TGTGCCAGCAGCCAATCTCGGGTAGGCTACACCTTC
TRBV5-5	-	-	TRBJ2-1	CASSLILEETQFF	TGTGCCAGCAGCTTGATCCTCGAAGAGACCCAGTTCTTC
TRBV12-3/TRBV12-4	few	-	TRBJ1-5	CASSSYQPQHF	TGTGCCAGCAGTTCGTATCAGCCCCAGCATTTT
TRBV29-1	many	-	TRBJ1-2	CSVGRGGGYGYTF	TGCAGCGTTGGTAGGGGCGGAGGCTATGGCTACACCTTC
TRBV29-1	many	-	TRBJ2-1	CSVERGPNEQFF	TGCAGCGTTGAAAGGGGTCCCAATGAGCAGTTCTTC
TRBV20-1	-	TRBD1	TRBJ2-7	CSERDRGDYEQYF	TGCAGTGAACGGGACAGGGGAGACTACGAGCAGTACTTC
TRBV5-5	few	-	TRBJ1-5	CASSFDWGSQPQHF	TGTGCCAGCAGCTTCGACTGGGGGAGTCAGCCCCAGCATTTT
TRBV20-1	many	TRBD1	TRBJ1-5	CSARDLGQNNQPQHF	TGCAGTGCTAGAGATTTGGGACAGAACAATCAGCCCCAGCATTTT
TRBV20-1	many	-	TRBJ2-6	CSATKGTGANVLTF	TGCAGTGCTACCAAGGGAACTGGGGCCAACGTCCTGACTTTC
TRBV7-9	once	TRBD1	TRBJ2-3	CASSLVGGASDMQYF	TGTGCCAGCAGCTTAGTAGGGGGCGCTTCCGATATGCAGTATTTT
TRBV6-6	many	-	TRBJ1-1	CATQYRTLHPEAFF	TGTGCCACCCAATACAGGACGTTACACCCTGAAGCTTTCTTT
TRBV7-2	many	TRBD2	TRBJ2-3	CASSHLAEYTQYF	TGTGCCAGCAGCCATCTAGCGGAGTATACGCAGTATTTT
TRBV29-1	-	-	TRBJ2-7	CSVRGAFSYEQYF	TGCAGCGTTAGGGGGGCCTTCTCCTACGAGCAGTACTTC
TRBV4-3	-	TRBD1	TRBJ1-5	CASSQGTGSRQPQHF	TGCGCCAGCAGCCAAGGGACAGGGTCAAGACAGCCCCAGCATTTT
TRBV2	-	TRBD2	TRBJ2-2	CASSGTSANTGELFF	TGTGCCAGCAGTGGGACTAGCGCGAACACCGGGGAGCTGTTTTTT
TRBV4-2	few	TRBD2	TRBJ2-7	CASSLLAGASSYEQYF	TGTGCCAGCAGCCTCCTCGCGGGAGCGTCCTCCTACGAGCAGTACTTC
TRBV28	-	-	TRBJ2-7	CASSPTGYTGSAQYEQYF	TGTGCCAGCAGCCCGACGGGATACACAGGGTCAGCCCAGTACGAGCAGTACTTC
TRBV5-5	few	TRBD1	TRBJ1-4	CASSSRTGMGYGKLFF	TGTGCCAGCAGCTCCAGGACAGGGATGGGGTATGGGAAACTGTTTTTT
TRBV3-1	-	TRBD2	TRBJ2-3	CASSQGPSGSGTDTQYF	TGTGCCAGCAGCCAAGGACCTAGCGGGAGCGGCACAGATACGCAGTATTTT
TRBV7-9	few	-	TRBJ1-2	CASSAGLLYGYTF	TGTGCCAGCAGCGCGGGACTCCTCTATGGCTACACCTTC
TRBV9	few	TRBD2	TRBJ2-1	CAGSVDAGGEDNEQFF	TGTGCCGGCAGCGTAGATGCGGGAGGGGAGGACAATGAGCAGTTCTTC
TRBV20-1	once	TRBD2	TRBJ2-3	CSGAGGASTDTQYF	TGCAGTGGGGCGGGGGGGGCTAGCACAGATACGCAGTATTTT
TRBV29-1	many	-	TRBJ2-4	CSVEESGALAKNIQYF	TGCAGCGTTGAAGAATCGGGGGCTCTAGCCAAAAACATTCAGTACTTC
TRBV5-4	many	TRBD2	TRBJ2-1	CASSLGLASNEQFF	TGTGCCAGCAGTCTGGGACTAGCTAGCAATGAGCAGTTCTTC
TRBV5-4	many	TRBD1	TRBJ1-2	CASSFGQGAGGYTF	TGTGCCAGCAGCTTTGGACAGGGGGCAGGTGGCTACACCTTC
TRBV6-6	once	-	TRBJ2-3	CASIPGTLEDLVNTQYF	TGTGCCAGCATCCCAGGCACTCTAGAGGATTTGGTAAATACGCAGTATTTT
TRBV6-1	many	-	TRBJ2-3	CASEAEEIVNTQYF	TGTGCCAGCGAGGCGGAAGAGATCGTCAATACGCAGTATTTT
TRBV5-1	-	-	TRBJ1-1	CASSTTPNTEAFF	TGCGCCAGCAGCACTACACCAAACACTGAAGCTTTCTTT
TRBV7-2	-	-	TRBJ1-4	CASSNPADRNEKLFF	TGTGCCAGCAGCAACCCGGCGGACCGCAATGAAAAACTGTTTTTT
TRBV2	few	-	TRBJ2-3	CASSGQVGDTQYF	TGTGCCAGCAGTGGACAGGTGGGAGATACGCAGTATTTT
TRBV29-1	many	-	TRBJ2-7	CSVERDYEQYF	TGCAGCGTTGAAAGGGATTACGAGCAGTACTTC
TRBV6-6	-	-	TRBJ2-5	CASSPGGQETQSF	TGTGCCAGCAGCCCCGGAGGGCAAGAGACTCAGTCCTTC
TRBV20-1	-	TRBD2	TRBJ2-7	CSAFSGASSYNEQYF	TGCAGTGCTTTTAGCGGGGCTAGCTCCTACAATGAGCAGTACTTC
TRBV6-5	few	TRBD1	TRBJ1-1	CASRAQGASTEAFF	TGTGCCAGCAGAGCACAGGGGGCGAGCACTGAAGCTTTCTTT
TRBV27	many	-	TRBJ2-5	CASSRNWGQETQYF	TGTGCCAGCAGCCGAAATTGGGGACAAGAGACCCAGTACTTC